Presented here are 8 T cell receptor beta chains from one specimen sequenced in a study of blood T cell repertoires in COVID-19. Profiled with immunoSEQ multiplex PCR; TCRdb holds only in-frame clones, not every one. The sample lists over 95,000 clones; roughly 80% were seen once. The sequencing sample was made of peripheral blood. The receptors were gathered from a woman in her sixties or seventies with acute or convalescent COVID-19.

V usage is TRBV6-2 or TRBV6-3 and J usage is TRBJ1-2; perhaps TRBD1 as D (5 bases). The germline V gene has CDR1 MNHEY and CDR2 SVGEGT. The CDR3 spans 14 residues. Trimming left V 2 bases short and J 1 base short, with 8 bases between. The CDR3 loop reads CASSYKGFNYGYTF. In DNA, the CDR3 is TGTGCCAGCAGTTACAAGGGGTTTAACTATGGCTACACCTTC.

The chain has TRBV27 and TRBJ2-7; D unclear. The germline V and J ends were trimmed by 2 bases and 3 bases, with 11 bases remaining between them. The germline gives CDR1 MNHEY, CDR2 SMNVEV (reference sequence). The CDR3 runs to 14 residues. DNA for the CDR3: TGTGCCAGCAGTTTAGATGGTGGGCTCTACGAGCAGTACTTC. This translates into CASSLDGGLYEQYF.

This clone showed up just once. The V and J genes are TRBV2 and TRBJ1-3, with D hard to call. The CDR3 contains 15 residues. V lost 5 bases and J 5 bases, leaving 16 bases between the germline ends. Germline CDR1 reads SNHLY; CDR2 reads FYNNEI. CDR3 nucleotide sequence: TGTGCCAGCAGTCTCAACCCTGGGCCTAGAAACACCATATATTTT. This translates into CASSLNPGPRNTIYF.

This clone was found once. The chain joins TRBV5-4 to TRBJ2-1; the match to TRBD2 covers 11 bases. V shed 1 base, J shed 6 bases, and the junction held 6 bases outside the gene matches. The CDR3 sequence is 16 residues long. Germline V CDR1 and CDR2: SGHNT, YYREEE (reference sequence). The CDR3 DNA sequence: TGTGCCAGCAGCTTGCCGCTAGCGGGGGGCCGCAATGAGCAGTTCTTC. It encodes CASSLPLAGGRNEQFF.

The chain combines TRBV30 with TRBJ2-7; TRBD1 is a possible D gene (6 bases). This CDR3 has 12 residues. Per germline, CDR1 GTSNPN and CDR2 SVGIG (reference sequence). Trimming took off 3 bases at V and 7 bases at J, with 13 bases between the two ends. CDR3 sequence: CAWSHRAGEQYF. CDR3 DNA sequence: TGTGCCTGGAGCCACAGGGCTGGGGAGCAGTACTTC. The whole variable domain, filled in from reference TRBV30 and TRBJ2-7, reads SQTIHQWPATLVQPVGSPLSLECTVEGTSNPNLYWYRQAAGRGLQLLFYSVGIGQISSEVPQNLSASRPQDRQFILSSKKLLLSDSGFYLCAWSHRAGEQYFGPGTRLTVT.

The chain joins TRBV30 to TRBJ1-2; D possibly corresponds to TRBD1 (6 bases). V was trimmed by 7 bases and J by 8 bases, leaving 17 bases between them. Germline values: CDR1 GTSNPN, CDR2 SVGIG (reference sequence). The CDR3 contains 12 residues. The CDR3 loop is CAYQFGGPGYTF. The CDR3 DNA sequence: TGTGCCTACCAATTCGGGGGGCCGGGCTACACCTTC.

The chain recombines TRBV7-9 with TRBJ1-2, with a tentative D call TRBD1 (5 bases). CDR3 length: 16 residues. Trimming took 2 bases from V and 1 from J, leaving 14 bases between them. Germline V gene lookup returns CDR1 SEHNR and CDR2 FQNEAQ (reference sequence). CDR3 DNA sequence: TGTGCCAGCAGCTTATCAGGGATCCCCCTTAACTATGGCTACACCTTC. It specifies CASSLSGIPLNYGYTF.

The chain combines TRBV19 with TRBJ1-2; no clear D. The germline V gene encodes CDR1 LNHDA and CDR2 SQIVND (reference sequence). The V end was cut by 10 bases, the J end by 7 bases, with 13 bases between. This CDR3 is 11 amino acids long. The CDR3, as DNA: TGTGCCACACTGGAGGGCGCTGGCTACACCTTC. Protein sequence: CATLEGAGYTF.